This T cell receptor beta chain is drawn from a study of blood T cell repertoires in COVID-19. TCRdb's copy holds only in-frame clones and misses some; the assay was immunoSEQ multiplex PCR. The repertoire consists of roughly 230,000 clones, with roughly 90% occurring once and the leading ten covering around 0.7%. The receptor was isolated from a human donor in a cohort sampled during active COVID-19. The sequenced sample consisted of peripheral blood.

CDR3 DNA sequence: TGTGCTAGTGCCGGACAGTACACAGATACGCAGTATTTT. It codes for CASAGQYTDTQYF. V and J are TRBV12-5 and TRBJ2-3; maybe TRBD1 (6 bases). Per germline, CDR1 LGHNT and CDR2 FRNRAP. V was pared by 7 bases and J by 2 bases, with 10 bases between. The length of the CDR3 is 13 residues.